This T cell receptor (beta chain) was captured by sequencing in a study of spatial heterogeneity in lung cancer. In the study overall: Averaged across combinations, each unique TCR and UMI pairing appeared more than ten times in raw reads, which were uncorrected.

Regarding time point: sample taken at primary tumor resection. V was pared by 1 base and J by 7 bases, with 13 bases between. The CDR3 runs 15 residues. From germline, CDR1 is MGHRA and CDR2 YSYEKL. Study outcomes and limitations: It was estimated that coverage of tumor T cells reached roughly 7% for alpha chains and around 13% for beta chains. How many expanded intratumoral alpha and beta TCRs were present tracked the tumor mutation count, which was a count of nonsynonymous mutations.

Many counts were recorded for this clonotype. Its target is unknown. TCRdb used MiXCR to reprocess the 5' RACE reads, holding one entry per CDR3 protein. The sample has around 100,000 distinct CDR3 sequences, about 4.4% seen once. This specimen consisted of lung tumor tissue, obtained at surgery. V is TRBV4-1 and J is TRBJ1-4; D perhaps matches TRBD1 (5 bases). This TCR derives from a male donor with early-stage non-small cell lung cancer. CDR3 nucleotides: TGCGCCAGCAGCCAAGGAAGGGGTCCTCCTGAAAAACTGTTTTTT. This gives the protein CASSQGRGPPEKLFF.